This record concerns one TCR beta chain sequence. This table comes from immunoSEQ multiplex PCR, and its TCRdb copy is limited to in-frame clones, with some not included. The profile shows about 41,000 clones, around 93% of them singletons. This sample is part of a study of T cell changes during pregnancy in multiple sclerosis. Looked up from germline, CDR1 is SGDLS and CDR2 is YYNGEE. The ends were cut back, 2 bases at V and 0 bases at J, with 9 bases in the middle. This CDR3 comprises 15 residues. The genes are TRBV9 and TRBJ1-3, with unresolved D. The sample consisted of CD8+ T cells from peripheral blood mononuclear cells, taken in the third trimester of pregnancy. The receptor comes from a female donor with multiple sclerosis, enrolled in a pregnancy study. CDR3: CASSVEGLSGNTIYF. The CDR3 region has the DNA TGTGCCAGCAGCGTCGAGGGCCTCTCTGGAAACACCATATATTTT.